Presented here are 11 T cell receptor beta chains from one specimen sequenced in a study of technical replicates of blood from a few donors. Assay used: immunoSEQ multiplex PCR; TCRdb lists only in-frame clones, some missing. The sample lists fewer than 90,000 clones; 92% were seen once. Sample: T cells isolated from PBMCs. The receptors here all came from a human donor in good health.

The CDR3 is CASSEPGIGDTQYF. As DNA, the CDR3 is TGTGCCAGCAGTGAGCCAGGGATTGGAGATACGCAGTATTTT. This sequence joins TRBV2 and TRBJ2-3; weak D call: TRBD1 (5 bases). Deletions cut 3 bases from V and 5 bases from J, with 12 bases between. The CDR3 has 14 residues. Germline V gene data show CDR1 as SNHLY and CDR2 as FYNNEI. Using reference TRBV2 and TRBJ2-3 for the parts outside the CDR3, the full variable domain is EPEVTQTPSHQVTQMGQEVILRCVPISNHLYFYWYRQILGQKVEFLVSFYNNEISEKSEIFDDQFSVERPDGSNFTLKIRSTKLEDSAMYFCASSEPGIGDTQYFGPGTRLTVL.

V is TRBV13 and J is TRBJ1-2; TRBD1 aligns across 8 bases. Germline CDR1 and CDR2: PRHDT and FYEKMQ (reference sequence). Germline trimming cut 8 bases from V and 1 base from J; bases unmatched to any gene: 3. The CDR3 length is 13 residues. The CDR3 region has the DNA TGTGCCAGCCGACAGGGGTTTAACTATGGCTACACCTTC. Protein sequence: CASRQGFNYGYTF.

The chain uses TRBV6-5 and TRBJ1-1; TRBD1 aligns across 8 bases. V shed 6 bases and J 4 bases; nucleotides not matched to a gene: 7. The germline CDR1 and CDR2 sequences are MNHEY and SVGAGI. This CDR3 spans 14 amino acids. CDR3 nucleotide sequence: TGTGCCAGCAGAGACAGGGGATGGTTCACTGAAGCTTTCTTT. It codes for CASRDRGWFTEAFF.

V gene TRBV28 combines with J gene TRBJ2-7, with 9 bases matching TRBD1. The CDR3 consists of 15 residues. In germline, CDR1 is MDHEN, CDR2 SYDVKM. The trim removed 6 bases at V and 5 bases at J, leaving 11 bases unmatched. The CDR3 is CASRRPGTGNHEQYF. The CDR3 coding sequence is TGTGCCAGCAGGCGTCCCGGGACAGGGAATCACGAGCAGTACTTC.

This clone has just one count. V gene TRBV29-1 combines with J gene TRBJ1-2, with a possible D match to TRBD1 (6 bases). This CDR3 is built from 16 residues. Germline V gene data show CDR1 as SQVTM and CDR2 as ANQGSEA. V was pared by 3 bases and J by 6 bases, with 23 bases between. The CDR3 protein is CSVEILGGGAFNGYTF. For the CDR3, the DNA is TGCAGCGTTGAGATTCTGGGGGGGGGCGCTTTCAATGGCTACACCTTC.

The chain uses TRBV20-1 and TRBJ1-2; D is undetermined. Trimming shortened V by 6 bases and J by 7 bases, and 9 bases separated the two germline ends. The CDR3 spans 10 residues. Germline lookup yields CDR1 DFQATT and CDR2 SNEGSKA (reference sequence). The CDR3 DNA sequence: TGCAGTGCCCAACGGAGTGGCTACACCTTC. Amino acid sequence: CSAQRSGYTF.

J is TRBJ1-5 and V is TRBV6-4; 7 bases fit TRBD1. Germline V lookup: CDR1 MRHNA, CDR2 SNTAGT. The CDR3 runs to 16 residues. V lost 5 bases to trimming and J lost 3 bases; unmatched junction nucleotides: 10. The CDR3 here is CASSPRLEGANQPQHF. CDR3 DNA: TGTGCCAGCAGTCCCCGTCTAGAGGGGGCCAATCAGCCCCAGCATTTT.

The J gene is TRBJ1-2, the V gene TRBV13; no clear D gene. V lost 0 bases and J 5 bases, leaving 10 bases between the germline ends. From germline, CDR1 is PRHDT and CDR2 FYEKMQ (reference sequence). The CDR3 extends over 14 amino acids. CDR3 bases: TGTGCCAGCAGCTTAGGCAGAGGAGGATATGGCTACACCTTC. It codes for CASSLGRGGYGYTF. The full variable domain, completed using reference TRBV13 and TRBJ1-2, is AAGVIQSPRHLIKEKRETATLKCYPIPRHDTVYWYQQGPGQDPQFLISFYEKMQSDKGSIPDRFSAQQFSDYHSELNMSSLELGDSALYFCASSLGRGGYGYTFGSGTRLTVV.

The chain couples TRBV4-3 to TRBJ2-1, with TRBD2 identical over 8 bases. This CDR3 contains 15 residues. Trimming at V came to 1 base and at J to 4 bases, leaving 3 bases not matched to a gene. Germline CDR1 LGHNA, CDR2 YSLEER. The DNA of the CDR3 is TGCGCCAGCAGCCAAGCGGGAGGGCCTTACAATGAGCAGTTCTTC. Translation gives CASSQAGGPYNEQFF.

The rearrangement joins TRBV11-3 to TRBJ2-7; TRBD2 matches at 10 bases. The junction had 10 bases not matched to a gene; V was cut back by 1 base and J by 4 bases. The CDR3 totals 17 residues. Germline V gene data show CDR1 as SGHNT and CDR2 as YENEEA. Here the CDR3 reads CASSLGRLAGAAYEQYF. CDR3 DNA sequence: TGTGCCAGCAGCTTAGGCCGGCTAGCGGGAGCTGCGTACGAGCAGTACTTC.

The genes are TRBV7-9 and TRBJ1-2; 12 bases fit TRBD1. The CDR3 covers 16 residues. The V gene end was trimmed by 5 bases and the J gene end by 5 bases; junction bases not matched to a gene: 9. Germline CDR1 and CDR2: SEHNR and FQNEAQ (reference sequence). CDR3 residues: CASSQQTGQGAYGYTF. The DNA for the CDR3 is TGTGCCAGCAGCCAACAAACGGGACAGGGGGCTTATGGCTACACCTTC.